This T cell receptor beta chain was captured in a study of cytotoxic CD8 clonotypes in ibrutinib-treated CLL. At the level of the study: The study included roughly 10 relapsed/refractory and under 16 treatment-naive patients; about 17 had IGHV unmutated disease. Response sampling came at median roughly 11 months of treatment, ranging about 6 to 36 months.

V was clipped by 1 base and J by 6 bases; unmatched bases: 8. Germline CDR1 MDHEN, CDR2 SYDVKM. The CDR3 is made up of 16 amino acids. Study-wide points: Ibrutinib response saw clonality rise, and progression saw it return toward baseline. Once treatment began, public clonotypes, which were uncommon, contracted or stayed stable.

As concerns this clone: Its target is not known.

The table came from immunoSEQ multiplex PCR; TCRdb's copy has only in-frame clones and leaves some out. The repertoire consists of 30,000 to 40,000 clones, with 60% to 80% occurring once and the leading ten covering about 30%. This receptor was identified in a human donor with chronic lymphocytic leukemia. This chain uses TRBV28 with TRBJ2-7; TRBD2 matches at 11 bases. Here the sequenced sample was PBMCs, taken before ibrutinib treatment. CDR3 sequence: CASSLLLAGAGFEQYF. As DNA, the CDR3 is TGTGCCAGCAGTTTATTACTAGCGGGAGCAGGGTTCGAGCAGTACTTC.